A single sample gave rise to the 14 T cell receptor beta chains below, sequenced in a study of long-term antiretroviral therapy in people with HIV. Sequencing relied on immunoSEQ assay v3.0, run at survey level. Measured with immunoSEQ multiplex PCR; TCRdb has only the in-frame clones, and not every one. The sample holds about 36,000 clones, 75% to 90% seen once. Sequenced material: unsorted PBMCs, taken 2.2 years after starting antiretroviral therapy. The receptors originated from a man aged 18 to 29 with HIV.

CDR3 sequence (DNA): TGTGCCAGCAGCTTTGACTTGTCGGCCTACGAGCAGTACTTC. Translated: CASSFDLSAYEQYF. The V gene is TRBV7-9, the J gene TRBJ2-7, with D unresolved. Germline CDR1 is SEHNR and CDR2 is FQNEAQ (reference sequence). Trimming removed 3 bases at V and 2 bases at J, with 11 bases between. CDR3 length: 14 residues.

The chain joins TRBV7-6 to TRBJ2-6; D might be TRBD2 (5 bases). CDR1 and CDR2 (germline): SGHVS, FNYEAQ. V lost 5 bases and J 3 bases, leaving 17 bases between the germline ends. This CDR3 region has 17 residues. CDR3 nucleotides: TGTGCCAGCAGCCCCGGGGTCCTGGTAGGTGGGGCCAACGTCCTGACTTTC. This encodes CASSPGVLVGGANVLTF.

The chain carries TRBV7-2 and TRBJ2-7; tentatively, D is TRBD1 (6 bases). CDR1 is SGHTA, CDR2 FQGNSA, per germline. CDR3 length equals 14 residues. Trimming removed 4 bases at V and 2 bases at J, with 12 bases between. The CDR3 loop reads CASSSSSGAYEQYF. CDR3 sequence (DNA): TGTGCCAGCAGCTCAAGTTCAGGGGCCTACGAGCAGTACTTC. Variable domain in full (rest from reference TRBV7-2 and TRBJ2-7): GAGVSQSPSNKVTEKGKDVELRCDPISGHTALYWYRQSLGQGLEFLIYFQGNSAPDKSGLPSDRFSAERTGGSVSTLTIQRTQQEDSAVYLCASSSSSGAYEQYFGPGTRLTVT.

CDR3 residues: CAISVAGGRGTDTQYF. The CDR3 DNA follows: TGTGCCATCAGCGTGGCGGGAGGGCGGGGCACAGATACGCAGTATTTT. The chain carries TRBV10-3 and TRBJ2-3; TRBD2 matches 9 bases. Losses at the gene ends were 6 bases for V and 1 base for J; bases not matched to a gene: 8. Germline values: CDR1 ENHRY, CDR2 SYGVKD. The CDR3 contains 16 residues.

This clone has a handful of counts. The rearrangement joins TRBV28 to TRBJ2-7; no firm D call. V shed 2 bases and J shed 4 bases, with 3 bases lying between them. This CDR3 has 11 amino acids. Germline V gene lookup returns CDR1 MDHEN and CDR2 SYDVKM. The CDR3 spells CASSLGYEQYF. CDR3 sequence (DNA): TGTGCCAGCAGTTTAGGTTACGAGCAGTACTTC.

This sequence joins TRBV4-2 and TRBJ2-5; D is uncertain. From germline, CDR1 is LGHNA and CDR2 YNFKEQ. Trimming took 0 bases from V and 9 from J, leaving 17 bases between them. The CDR3 sequence is 15 residues long. The CDR3 spells CASSQDLGGPTAQYF. CDR3 DNA sequence: TGTGCCAGCAGCCAAGATCTTGGTGGCCCCACGGCCCAGTACTTC.

The rearrangement joins TRBV4-2 to TRBJ2-2, with 8 bases lining up with TRBD2. Germline V lookup: CDR1 LGHNA, CDR2 YNFKEQ. The trim removed 4 bases at V and 3 bases at J, leaving 7 bases unmatched. The CDR3 has 16 amino acids. This CDR3 reads CASSPQRERDTGELFF. CDR3 coding DNA: TGTGCCAGCAGCCCCCAGCGGGAGAGGGACACCGGGGAGCTGTTTTTT.

The chain is built from TRBV30 and TRBJ2-7, with D unclear. V dropped 5 bases and J dropped 0 bases, with 8 bases sitting between them. The CDR3 has 12 amino acids. The V gene's germline CDR1 is GTSNPN and CDR2 SVGIG (reference sequence). The CDR3 nucleotides read TGTGCCTGGGACCGTAGCTCCTACGAGCAGTACTTC. It yields the protein CAWDRSSYEQYF.

This clone came up once. V gene TRBV14 combines with J gene TRBJ2-5; D is perhaps TRBD2 (5 bases). The CDR3 sequence is 16 residues long. Germline values: CDR1 SGHDN, CDR2 FVKESK. Trimming took 6 bases from V and 0 from J, leaving 17 bases between them. CDR3 in DNA: TGTGCCAGCAGTCCCCCTCACGGGAAGTACCAAGAGACCCAGTACTTC. It yields the protein CASSPPHGKYQETQYF.

The V and J genes are TRBV30 and TRBJ2-5; 7 positions match TRBD1. CDR3 length: 13 amino acids. Losses at the gene ends were 3 bases for V and 5 bases for J; bases not matched to a gene: 6. Germline V gives CDR1 GTSNPN, CDR2 SVGIG (reference sequence). This chain's CDR3 is CAWSRDSRETQYF. CDR3 coding DNA: TGTGCCTGGAGCCGGGACAGTAGGGAGACCCAGTACTTC.

This rearrangement joins TRBV2 to TRBJ1-4; perhaps TRBD1 as D (6 bases). CDR1 SNHLY and CDR2 FYNNEI come from the germline V gene. Trimming shortened V by 7 bases and J by 4 bases, and 10 bases separated the two germline ends. The CDR3 has 13 amino acids. In DNA, the CDR3 is TGTGCCAGCAAGAAGGGGGTTAATGAAAAACTGTTTTTT. Translated: CASKKGVNEKLFF.

This clone was seen once. The J gene is TRBJ1-2, the V gene TRBV18; TRBD1 matches 7 bases. The germline V gene encodes CDR1 KGHSH and CDR2 LQKENI. Unmatched junction bases numbered 0, after V lost 3 bases and J lost 2 bases. The CDR3 is 13 residues long. The CDR3 sequence: CASSPTGNYGYTF. The CDR3 DNA is TGTGCCAGCTCACCGACAGGGAACTATGGCTACACCTTC.

The V gene is TRBV9, the J gene TRBJ2-1; D not certain. The CDR3 loop spans 13 amino acids. Germline CDR1 SGDLS, CDR2 YYNGEE. The V end was cut by 0 bases, the J end by 6 bases, with 7 bases between. DNA for the CDR3: TGTGCCAGCAGCGTAGAGGAGCCCAATGAGCAGTTCTTC. Its translation: CASSVEEPNEQFF.

The gene calls are TRBV7-2 and TRBJ2-2; tentative D call: TRBD2 (5 bases). V lost 5 bases and J lost 5, with 15 bases in between. This CDR3 is 15 amino acids long. CDR1 is SGHTA and CDR2 is FQGNSA in the germline V gene. As DNA, the CDR3 is TGTGCCAGCAGCCCCCGTCTCGAGGGAACCGGGGAGCTGTTTTTT. This sequence encodes CASSPRLEGTGELFF. The full variable domain, with the rest looked up from reference TRBV7-2 and TRBJ2-2, is GAGVSQSPSNKVTEKGKDVELRCDPISGHTALYWYRQSLGQGLEFLIYFQGNSAPDKSGLPSDRFSAERTGGSVSTLTIQRTQQEDSAVYLCASSPRLEGTGELFFGEGSRLTVL.